A single sample is the source of the 14 T cell receptor beta chains below, sequenced in a study of CD8+CD57+ T cells in acquired aplastic anemia. Genomic DNA provided the template from which TCR beta VDJ and CDR3 profiles were obtained. From the reads, TCRdb called clonotypes with MiXCR, one entry per CDR3 protein. The top ten clones hold approximately 2.9% of a sample with around 170,000 distinct CDR3 sequences, around 45% of them seen once. Sequencing was done on a sample of sorted CD4+, CD8+, or CD8+CD57+ T cells (not recorded which) from PBMCs. Receptor source: a human donor in good health.

With regard to this clonotype: This may be a read error, as it is one base from a much larger clone. The DNA of the CDR3 is TGCGCCGGCAAACCCGACCTAGGGACCCAGTACTTC. Its translation: CAGKPDLGTQYF. The chain combines TRBV5-1 with TRBJ2-5; D not resolved. This CDR3 has 12 amino acids. V was shortened by 10 bases and J by 7 bases, with 17 bases between the two germline ends. Germline V gene sequence: CDR1 SGHRS, CDR2 YFSETQ.

This chain uses TRBV19 with TRBJ1-5; D is possibly TRBD1 (5 bases). Between the trimmed V and J ends, which lost 7 bases and 4 bases, there was a span of 14 bases. Germline-derived CDR1 and CDR2 are LNHDA and SQIVND (reference sequence). The CDR3 length is 14 residues. CDR3 bases: TGTGCCAGTAACAACCGGGACCGAAATCAGCCCCAGCATTTT. Translating gives CASNNRDRNQPQHF.

This clonotype was detected a few times. The V and J genes are TRBV19 and TRBJ2-1; TRBD2 is a possible D gene (10 bases). Germline assignment: CDR1 LNHDA and CDR2 SQIVND (reference sequence). The CDR3 consists of 17 residues. The V gene lost 6 bases and the J gene lost 8 bases, with 26 bases spanning the gap. CDR3 nucleotide sequence: TGTGCCAGTAGCTCTGATATAGCGGGAGGACAGGGGTATGAGCAGTTCTTC. Amino acids: CASSSDIAGGQGYEQFF.

This clonotype was observed at least ten times. This chain joins TRBV20-1 and TRBJ2-1, with 12 bases matching TRBD2. Germline V lookup: CDR1 DFQATT, CDR2 SNEGSKA (reference sequence). V shed 4 bases and J 0 bases; nucleotides not matched to a gene: 7. The CDR3 is 17 amino acids. The CDR3 reads CSAKSLAGGDSYNEQFF. In nucleotides, the CDR3 is TGCAGTGCTAAGAGCCTAGCGGGAGGGGACTCCTACAATGAGCAGTTCTTC.

The sample holds many counts of this clonotype. J is TRBJ1-6 and V is TRBV27; TRBD1 matches 11 bases. Germline loops: CDR1 MNHEY, CDR2 SMNVEV (reference sequence). The CDR3 contains 14 residues. With V trimmed by 4 bases and J by 10 bases, 3 bases remained unmatched. The CDR3 DNA sequence: TGTGCCAGCAGTTCCGGGACAGGGGGATCACCCCTCCACTTT. As protein: CASSSGTGGSPLHF.

This clonotype was observed at least ten times. The chain recombines TRBV6-6 with TRBJ2-7; tentative D call: TRBD2 (6 bases). Deletions cut 0 bases from V and 6 bases from J, with 18 bases between. The V gene's germline CDR1 is MNHNY and CDR2 SVGAGI (reference sequence). The CDR3 covers 16 residues. The CDR3 region has the DNA TGTGCCAGCAGTTACTCTCCCCGCCGGGGGTTGGGCGAGCAGTACTTC. It translates to CASSYSPRRGLGEQYF.

In regard to this clonotype: At one boundary the junction diverges from the germline segment, which might be a read error. The chain recombines TRBV10-3 with TRBJ1-1, with D maybe TRBD1 (6 bases). Germline lookup yields CDR1 ENHRY and CDR2 SYGVKD. The CDR3 covers 14 residues. CDR3 nucleotides: TGTGCCAGCACCCGCGCAGGGGAGAACACTGAAGCTTCCTTT. It specifies CASTRAGENTEASF.

V and J are TRBV20-1 and TRBJ2-7; D is undetermined. The V end was cut by 0 bases, the J end by 2 bases, with 5 bases between. The CDR3 extends over 12 amino acids. Per the germline V gene, CDR1 is DFQATT and CDR2 is SNEGSKA (reference sequence). The CDR3, as DNA: TGCAGTGCTAGAGATCAGCCCTACGAGCAGTACTTC. Translation gives CSARDQPYEQYF.

The table lists this clonotype with many counts. The V gene is TRBV12-5, the J gene TRBJ1-5; 8 bases are shared with TRBD1. Germline-derived CDR1 and CDR2 are LGHNT and FRNRAP. The CDR3 is 16 amino acids. The V gene end was trimmed by 0 bases and the J gene end by 6 bases; junction bases not matched to a gene: 7. In nucleotides, the CDR3 is TGTGCTAGTGGTTTGGTACGGGCAGGGGGCGTTCAGCCCCAGCATTTT. Protein sequence: CASGLVRAGGVQPQHF.

Concerning this clonotype itself: Since a much larger clone is just one base distant, this may be a read error. CDR3 loop: CTSSRPGRKEETQYF. The CDR3 coding sequence is TGTACCAGCAGCCGGCCGGGACGCAAGGAAGAGACCCAGTACTTC. This chain joins TRBV7-9 and TRBJ2-5; D possibly matches TRBD1 or TRBD2 (5 bases each). Germline V gene lookup returns CDR1 SEHNR and CDR2 FQNEAQ (reference sequence). The CDR3 has 15 residues.

A note on this clonotype: A much more abundant neighbour one base away suggests this may be a read error. The CDR3 DNA follows: TGCAGTGCTCACCGTTACGGGGGCTGGGAGACCCAGTGCTTC. This gives the protein CSAHRYGGWETQCF. The chain couples TRBV20-1 to TRBJ2-5, with D perhaps given as TRBD1 or TRBD2 (6 bases each). The V gene's germline CDR1 is DFQATT and CDR2 SNEGSKA (reference sequence). The CDR3 spans 14 residues.

The chain links TRBV25-1 to TRBJ1-6; 9 bases are shared with TRBD1. Germline CDR1 and CDR2: MGHDK and SYGVNS. This CDR3 region has 14 residues. CDR3 sequence (DNA): TGTGCTGGGCTGGAACAGGGGGCTTATTCACCCCTCCACTTT. Translation: CAGLEQGAYSPLHF.

V usage is TRBV19 and J usage is TRBJ1-1; possibly TRBD1 for D (5 bases). Germline values: CDR1 LNHDA, CDR2 SQIVND (reference sequence). V lost 8 bases and J lost 1, with 17 bases in between. The CDR3 covers 15 residues. CDR3: CASCPRQLENTEAFF. CDR3 DNA: TGTGCCAGTTGCCCTCGACAGCTTGAGAACACTGAAGCTTTCTTT.

The gene calls are TRBV29-1 and TRBJ2-1, with D maybe TRBD2 (5 bases). CDR1 is SQVTM and CDR2 is ANQGSEA in the germline V gene. The CDR3 spans 14 residues. The V end lost 2 bases, the J end lost 0 bases, and 8 bases lay between the germline ends. CDR3 sequence (DNA): TGCAGCGTTGAACGGGGTAGCTCCTACAATGAGCAGTTCTTC. It specifies CSVERGSSYNEQFF.